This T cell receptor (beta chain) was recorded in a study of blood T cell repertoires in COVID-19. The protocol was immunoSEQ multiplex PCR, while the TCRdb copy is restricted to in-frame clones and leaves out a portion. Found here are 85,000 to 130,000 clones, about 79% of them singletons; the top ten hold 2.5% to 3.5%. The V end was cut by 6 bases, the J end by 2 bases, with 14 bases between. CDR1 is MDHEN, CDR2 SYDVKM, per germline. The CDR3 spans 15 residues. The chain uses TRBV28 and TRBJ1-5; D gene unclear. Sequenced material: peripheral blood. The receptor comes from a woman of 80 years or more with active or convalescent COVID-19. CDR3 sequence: CASSHDDFRNQPQHF. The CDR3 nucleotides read TGTGCCAGCAGCCATGACGACTTCCGCAATCAGCCCCAGCATTTT.